The source of this TCR beta chain is a study of blood T cell repertoires in COVID-19. Study details: PBMCs, B-cell-depleted T cells, or T cells were the source of the cDNA or gDNA that made up the material.

The CDR3 spans 17 residues. V trimming: 2 bases; J trimming: 4 bases; junction bases outside the gene matches: 4. Per the germline V gene, CDR1 is MDHEN and CDR2 is SYDVKM. Original processing methods: Counts of nucleated cells, estimated from reference gene primer amplification, were obtained. Libraries were prepared by immunoSEQ multiplex PCR; TCRdb keeps only in-frame clonotypes and omits some of them. V and J calls and clone size come straight from that table; D and trimming were deduced from the DNA. Here the sample spans 95,000 to 150,000 clones, 70% to 90% being singletons. The receptor comes from a woman aged 45-60 years with active or convalescent COVID-19. The chain employs TRBV28 and TRBJ2-2; 13 bases fit TRBD2. The sequencing sample was made of peripheral blood. The CDR3 DNA follows: TGTGCCAGCAGTTTACTGACTAGCGGGAGGTCCACCGGGGAGCTGTTTTTT. Its protein product is CASSLLTSGRSTGELFF.